A selection of T cell receptor beta chains follows, all from one sample in a study of blood T cell repertoires in COVID-19. Profiled with immunoSEQ multiplex PCR; TCRdb holds only in-frame clones, not every one. The sample holds 200,000 to 250,000 clones, 84% seen once. Input material: PBMCs or T cells enriched from blood (not recorded which). These receptors were obtained from a woman aged 40 to 50 who had recovered from COVID-19. Both conserved end residues are trimmed from each CDR3. Not every row has a clone size; where given, it reads once, few, many or a size class.

>NA|TRBJ1-1|TRBV10-3
AINTGQGNTEAF
>NA|TRBJ2-3|TRBV6-1
ASSEQRGRDTQY
>NA|TRBJ2-2|TRBV5-4
ASRPRDRGSTGELF
>NA|TRBJ1-1|TRBV5-1
ASSLRGQGYTEAF
>NA|TRBJ1-2|TRBV19
ASSYPQGRGYGYT
>NA|TRBJ2-1|TRBV18
ASSPILEQF
>NA|TRBJ1-3|TRBV6-5
ASTRQARSGNTIY
>NA|TRBJ2-5|TRBV6-5
ASSYTLAGAEKTQY
>NA|TRBJ2-1|TRBV7-2
ASSLIRTSGSINEQF
>NA|TRBJ1-5|TRBV30
AWSVQGYQPQH
>NA|TRBJ1-2|TRBV6-5
ASSPRDRPYGYT
>once|TRBJ1-1|TRBV11-2
ASRDGTGGNTNTEAF
>NA|TRBJ2-1|TRBV28
ASTLGWGVDEQF
>once|TRBJ1-1|TRBV7-9
ASSLSGGEAF
>NA|TRBJ1-5|TRBV4-1
ASSRYAAGNQPQH
>NA|TRBJ2-2|TRBV7-8
ASSVRVAGELF
>NA|TRBJ2-5|TRBV7-9
ASSLLTPGLAGGETQY
>once|TRBJ2-2|TRBV24-1
ATSDPGTSGRLQGNTGELF
>few|TRBJ2-5|TRBV20-1
SASWLLAQETQY
>NA|TRBJ1-6|TRBV19
ASSQQGSSYNSPLH
>many|TRBJ2-7|TRBV5-1
ASSQGVSYEQY
>NA|TRBJ2-7|TRBV12-5
ASAKKGLAGEWTYEQY
>NA|TRBJ2-3|TRBV5-6
ASSLEVGGARTDTQY
>NA|TRBJ1-1|TRBV7-2
ASSFTRPPVR
>NA|TRBJ2-1|TRBV7-2
ASSRSGSGNEQF
>many|TRBJ1-3|TRBV5-1
ASSLAPGGFGNTIY
>NA|TRBJ2-1|TRBV7-8
ASSLALNLEQF
>NA|TRBJ2-7|TRBV11-1
ASSLLAGGPYEQY
>NA|TRBJ1-2|TRBV19
ASSTGGPNYGYT
>NA|TRBJ1-5|TRBV28
ASRFPRGVGNQPQH
>once|TRBJ1-4|TRBV4-1
ASSHFGRVGEKLF
>NA|TRBJ1-6|TRBV12-3/TRBV12-4
ASNRGYSPLH
>few|TRBJ2-3|TRBV7-2
ASSRNQADTQY
>many|TRBJ2-3|TRBV5-5
ASSLVPSDTQY
>NA|TRBJ2-3|TRBV19
ASSIGLAGRDTQY
>NA|TRBJ2-1|TRBV18
ASSPTTGGYNEQF
>NA|TRBJ2-5|TRBV11-2
ASSPGEQGQETQY
>NA|TRBJ1-1|TRBV19
ASSIQTLNTEAF
>NA|TRBJ1-5|TRBV9
ASSPSGGGNQPQH
>NA|TRBJ2-2|TRBV15
ATSAGRNTGELF
>NA|TRBJ2-1|TRBV11-3
ASIPGSGSGGEQF
>few|TRBJ2-7|TRBV20-1
SAASGHEQY
>NA|TRBJ2-6|TRBV18
ASSLWDILSGANVLT
>NA|TRBJ2-1|TRBV9
ASSEWADSYNEQF
>few|TRBJ2-2|TRBV28
ASSLFGQGLF
>NA|TRBJ2-1|TRBV7-3
ASSKLAGYAYEQF
>NA|TRBJ2-7|TRBV11-2
ASSLTRGGHEQY
>NA|TRBJ1-4|TRBV2
ASSAGTADEKLF
>NA|TRBJ1-2|TRBV2
ATTGYGVGYT
>NA|TRBJ1-1|TRBV6-1
ASSEEGGVEAF
>NA|TRBJ2-2|TRBV11-2
ASSSGGTGELF
>NA|TRBJ2-5|TRBV7-8
ASRSNYWVQETQY
>NA|TRBJ2-1|TRBV6-2/TRBV6-3
ASSPNRLAFEQF
>NA|TRBJ1-6|TRBV28
ASSFVSIDNNSPLH
>NA|TRBJ1-5|TRBV28
ASSGRTAGRDQPQH
>NA|TRBJ1-2|TRBV29-1
SVDQGGGGANYGYT
>NA|TRBJ1-4|TRBV5-4
ASSLNSQGWEKLF